This T cell receptor (beta chain) is drawn from a study of T cell responses to AZD1222 COVID-19 vaccine. General observations from the study: The number of AZD1222 recipients seropositive at baseline was only six. The breadth and depth of Spike-specific TCRs increased once two AZD1222 doses had been given. Regions 160-218 and 743-854 held dominance among vaccine-associated CD4 TCRs, which spanned spike.

This CDR3 region has 13 residues. V lost 4 bases and J lost 6; bases outside the gene matches: 6. CDR1 and CDR2 from the germline V gene are SGHRS and YFSETQ. As for this clone: The antigen remains undetermined.

Method: immunoSEQ multiplex PCR; TCRdb's copy keeps in-frame clones and lacks some. This table has some 120,000 clones, roughly 92% appearing once. Sequencing was performed on peripheral blood, taken 28 days after the second AZD1222 dose. This rearrangement joins TRBV5-1 to TRBJ1-1; 7 bases map to TRBD1. This sequence originates from an adult who received the AZD1222 COVID-19 vaccine. The CDR3 sequence is CASSGGQPSEAFF. The CDR3, as DNA: TGCGCCAGCAGCGGGGGACAGCCTTCTGAAGCTTTCTTT. The whole variable domain, filled in from reference TRBV5-1 and TRBJ1-1, reads KAGVTQTPRYLIKTRGQQVTLSCSPISGHRSVSWYQQTPGQGLQFLFEYFSETQRNKGNFPGRFSGRQFSNSRSEMNVSTLELGDSALYLCASSGGQPSEAFFGQGTRLTVV.